This is a list of T cell receptor beta chains from one sample in a study of cytomegalovirus exposure and HLA in healthy donors. Measured with immunoSEQ multiplex PCR; TCRdb has only the in-frame clones, and not every one. The sample comprises approximately 150,000 clones, approximately 71% of which are singletons, and over 9.5% rests with the top ten. The sequenced material came from PBMCs. The receptor set was obtained from a man between 25 and 39 years old in good health and CMV-seropositive. The CDR3 runs from the conserved cysteine through the conserved F or W. The D gene is left open where the match is weak. Only some rows state a clone size, as once, few, many or a class for expanded clones.

clone_size,j_call,d_call,v_call,cdr3_nt,cdr3_aa
.,TRBJ2-3,.,TRBV27,TGTGCCAGCAGTTCGACCCGGCGGGGCTACACAGATACGCAGTATTTT,CASSSTRRGYTDTQYF
once,TRBJ2-2,TRBD2,TRBV27,TGTGCCAGCAGTCCAGGGACTACTCCCACCGGGGAGCTGTTTTTT,CASSPGTTPTGELFF
.,TRBJ1-1,.,TRBV7-3,TGTGCCAGCAGCCCGCAGGAGAACACTGAAGCTTTCTTT,CASSPQENTEAFF
few,TRBJ1-1,.,TRBV12-5,TGTGCTAGTGGTTTGGACAGGAACACTGAAGCTTTCTTT,CASGLDRNTEAFF
.,TRBJ2-2,.,TRBV27,TGTGCCAGCAGTTTTACTCCCTACCCGAACACCGGGGAGCTGTTTTTT,CASSFTPYPNTGELFF
.,TRBJ2-2,TRBD2,TRBV7-2,TGTGCCAGCAGCTTGCTAGCGGGAGGACCCGGGGAGCTGTTTTTT,CASSLLAGGPGELFF
.,TRBJ2-3,TRBD2,TRBV19,TGTGCCAGTAGCGCGGCACTAGCGGGCACAGATACGCAGTATTTT,CASSAALAGTDTQYF
.,TRBJ1-2,.,TRBV2,TGTGCCGCTCACGAGGGCTACACCTTC,CAAHEGYTF
.,TRBJ2-1,TRBD2,TRBV7-3,TGTGCCAGCAGCTTAATGGGCGGACTAGCGGGACCCCACAATGAGCAGTTCTTC,CASSLMGGLAGPHNEQFF
.,TRBJ2-2,.,TRBV27,TGTGCCAGCAGTTTATATCCGGGTGAGCTGTTTTTT,CASSLYPGELFF
few,TRBJ2-3,.,TRBV5-4,TGTGCCAGCAGCTTGGCCGGAGGACAGCTCACAGATACGCAGTATTTT,CASSLAGGQLTDTQYF
.,TRBJ2-1,.,TRBV9,TGTGCCAGCAGCAGTAGCCGGGTACAGTTCTTC,CASSSSRVQFF
.,TRBJ1-1,TRBD1,TRBV18,TGTGCCAGCTCAGGGACAGGGGCTTACACTGAAGCTTTCTTT,CASSGTGAYTEAFF
.,TRBJ1-3,.,TRBV6-5,TGTGCCAGCGGACAAGACCCACTTTGGAACACCATATATTTT,CASGQDPLWNTIYF
.,TRBJ2-7,.,TRBV7-9,TGTGCCAGCAGCCTCACGAGCTCCTACGAGCAGTACTTC,CASSLTSSYEQYF
.,TRBJ2-7,.,TRBV2,TGTGCCAGCAGTGAGGGTCCGAGGACCTACGAGCAGTACTTC,CASSEGPRTYEQYF
few,TRBJ2-7,.,TRBV12-5,TGTGCTAGTGGATCGGGTTACGAGCAGTACTTC,CASGSGYEQYF
once,TRBJ1-1,.,TRBV5-4,TGTGCCAGCAGCCGATCGACCCCGGGGACTGAAGCTTTCTTT,CASSRSTPGTEAFF
.,TRBJ2-3,.,TRBV10-3,TGTGCCATCAGTGAGGGGCTTCCAGATACGCAGTATTTT,CAISEGLPDTQYF
.,TRBJ2-7,.,TRBV10-1,TGCGCCAGCAGTGAATACTCCTACGAGCAGTACTTC,CASSEYSYEQYF
.,TRBJ2-7,.,TRBV6-1,TGTGCCAGCAGTGAAGCCACGGGGGGCGGGAGTATCTACGAGCAGTACTTC,CASSEATGGGSIYEQYF
.,TRBJ2-3,TRBD2,TRBV6-4,TGTGCCAGCAGTGAGGTAGCGGGGACCACAGATACGCAGTATTTT,CASSEVAGTTDTQYF
few,TRBJ2-5,.,TRBV2,TGTGCCAGCAGTATCGGGACTCGGGGAGAGACCCAGTACTTC,CASSIGTRGETQYF
few,TRBJ1-1,TRBD1,TRBV28,TGTGCCAGCAGATACGACAGGGTCGCTGAAGCTTTCTTT,CASRYDRVAEAFF